A single sample is the source of the 14 T cell receptor beta chains below, sequenced in a study of blood T cells in healthy people across ages (dated by TCRdb to the mid-2010s). Receptor libraries were prepared by 5' RACE. TCRdb lists the instrument as Illumina HiSeq 2500. A second PCR of roughly 7 to 12 cycles was run with a J-beta primer mix and a sample-barcoded 5' primer. TCRdb ran its own pipeline on the public reads, namely fastp trimming at Q25 and MiXCR clone calling, and kept in-frame beta chains. Under each unique CDR3 protein, matching rows form one entry showing the most common genes and DNA. This sample lists hundreds of thousands of distinct CDR3 sequences; under 45% were detected once. The top ten constitute about a fifth of the sample. The specimen sequenced was blood. The receptor set was obtained from a man aged 55-75 years in good health.

This clonotype turned up a few times. This rearrangement joins TRBV27 to TRBJ2-5; D not certain. CDR3 size: 16 residues. Germline CDR1 and CDR2: MNHEY and SMNVEV (reference sequence). V lost 3 bases, J lost 2 bases, and 16 bases lay in between. This CDR3 reads CASSFGIGSPQETQYF. CDR3 nucleotide sequence: TGTGCCAGCAGTTTCGGCATCGGTAGCCCACAAGAGACCCAGTACTTC.

This clonotype was counted only a few times. The chain is built from TRBV20-1 and TRBJ2-7; TRBD2 agrees at 8 bases. V lost 6 bases, J lost 0 bases, and 4 bases stayed unmatched. Per germline, CDR1 DFQATT and CDR2 SNEGSKA (reference sequence). This CDR3 comprises 13 residues. CDR3 amino acids: CSARLASSYEQYF. In nucleotides, the CDR3 is TGCAGTGCGAGACTAGCGTCCTCCTACGAGCAGTACTTC.

This clonotype was seen a few times. J is TRBJ1-4 and V is TRBV20-1; weak D call: TRBD1 (5 bases). Germline V lookup: CDR1 DFQATT, CDR2 SNEGSKA (reference sequence). Trimming removed 6 bases at V and 8 bases at J, with 13 bases between. This CDR3 is 12 amino acids long. For the CDR3, the DNA is TGCAGTGCGTGGGGCGCCGGGGAAAAACTGTTTTTT. As protein: CSAWGAGEKLFF.

This rearrangement joins TRBV7-2 to TRBJ2-1; 10 bases agree with TRBD1. Trimming took 5 bases from V and 13 from J; bases not matched to a gene: 17. Germline assignment: CDR1 SGHTA and CDR2 FQGNSA. This CDR3 spans 16 amino acids. CDR3 bases: TGTGCCAGCAGCAAATCCGGGACAGGGGCCCAAGAGACCCAGTTCTTC. Its translation is CASSKSGTGAQETQFF.

Comments on this clonotype: One base away lies a much larger clone, so this may be a sequencing read error. The V and J genes are TRBV5-1 and TRBJ2-5, with a possible D match to TRBD2 (6 bases). Germline V gives CDR1 SGHRS, CDR2 YFSETQ. This CDR3 region has 12 residues. CDR3 sequence (DNA): TGCACCAGCAGGATAGCGGAAGAGACCCAGTACTTC. It translates to CTSRIAEETQYF.

Remarks on this clonotype: A read error may be the cause here, since a much bigger clone is one base away. The CDR3 does not end in the conserved phenylalanine or tryptophan, so this is likely a read error. The V call is TRBV5-1, the J call TRBJ2-7, with TRBD1 matching over 9 bases. Germline V lookup: CDR1 SGHRS, CDR2 YFSETQ. The junction had 3 bases not matched to a gene; V was cut back by 4 bases and J by 1 base. This CDR3 contains 14 residues. CDR3 in amino acids: CASSGQGISYEQYL. The CDR3, as DNA: TGCGCCAGCAGCGGACAGGGGATTTCCTACGAGCAGTACTTA.

The sample holds a few counts of this clonotype. A read error is possible here, since a much larger clone lies one base away. The gene calls are TRBV29-1 and TRBJ2-1; TRBD2 matches 12 bases. The J call may be in error: the DNA end matches TRBJ2-7 better. Germline V CDR1 and CDR2: SQVTM, ANQGSEA. This CDR3 spans 18 amino acids. The CDR3 protein is CSVDGWWTSGVSYNEQYF. CDR3 DNA sequence: TGCAGCGTTGACGGATGGTGGACTAGCGGGGTCTCCTACAATGAGCAGTACTTC.

V gene TRBV7-3 combines with J gene TRBJ2-1; tentatively, D is TRBD1 (6 bases). The CDR3 is made up of 16 amino acids. Germline-derived CDR1 and CDR2 are SGHTA and FQGTGA. With 2 bases removed from V and 4 bases from J, the gap between germline ends came to 15 bases. CDR3 in amino acids: CASSLSGGTSYNEQFF. In nucleotides, the CDR3 is TGTGCCAGCAGCTTATCTGGGGGCACATCTTACAATGAGCAGTTCTTC. Based on the CDR3 plus reference TRBV7-3 and TRBJ2-1, the full variable domain is GAGVSQTPSNKVTEKGKYVELRCDPISGHTALYWYRQSLGQGPEFLIYFQGTGAADDSGLPNDRFFAVRPEGSVSTLKIQRTERGDSAVYLCASSLSGGTSYNEQFFGPGTRLTVL.

This sequence joins TRBV20-1 and TRBJ2-7; TRBD2 might be the D (7 bases). V shed 7 bases and J shed 7 bases, with 14 bases lying between them. Germline loops: CDR1 DFQATT, CDR2 SNEGSKA (reference sequence). The CDR3 totals 11 residues. In DNA form, the CDR3 reads TGCAGTGTCCGGGGGGCGGGTGAGCAGTACTTC. Protein: CSVRGAGEQYF.

The V and J genes are TRBV9 and TRBJ2-3; TRBD1 aligns across 12 bases. This CDR3 has 16 amino acids. The germline CDR1 and CDR2 sequences are SGDLS and YYNGEE. V lost 3 bases to trimming and J lost 4 bases; unmatched junction nucleotides: 6. The CDR3 region is CASSDEGQGAADTQYF. CDR3 DNA sequence: TGTGCCAGCAGCGATGAGGGACAGGGGGCCGCAGATACGCAGTATTTT.

CDR3 coding DNA: TGTGCCAGCGGCGTGAGTGGCTCCTCTGGAAACACCATATATTTT. Amino acid sequence: CASGVSGSSGNTIYF. The chain links TRBV14 to TRBJ1-3; no reliable D call. CDR1 is SGHDN, CDR2 FVKESK, per germline. V lost 8 bases to trimming and J lost 0 bases, with 14 bases between them. This CDR3 is 15 amino acids long.

This clonotype has a count of ten or more. V usage is TRBV3-1 and J usage is TRBJ2-1; 11 bases are shared with TRBD2. CDR1 is LGHDT, CDR2 YNNKEL, per germline (reference sequence). V gave up 5 bases and J gave up 9 bases; unmatched junction bases: 9. The CDR3 contains 15 residues. The CDR3 DNA follows: TGTGCCAGCAGCTTTAGCGGGGGGGCCGTAGCTGAGCAGTTCTTC. It specifies CASSFSGGAVAEQFF.

The chain combines TRBV6-2 or TRBV6-3 with TRBJ2-7; D call uncertain. The CDR3 contains 13 residues. The V and J ends lost 3 bases and 9 bases respectively, with 15 bases between them. The V gene's germline CDR1 is MNHEY and CDR2 SVGEGT. The CDR3 DNA reads as TGTGCCAGCAGTTATAGTGTGGAGTGGGGGCAGTACTTC. This sequence encodes CASSYSVEWGQYF.

This chain links TRBV6-5 with TRBJ1-4; the D is unclear. Germline V gene sequence: CDR1 MNHEY, CDR2 SVGAGI. This CDR3 has 15 residues. V lost 6 bases and J lost 2, with 13 bases in between. CDR3 nucleotide sequence: TGTGCCAGCAGATCCGGTCGGGTCACTAATGAAAAACTGTTTTTT. Its translation: CASRSGRVTNEKLFF.